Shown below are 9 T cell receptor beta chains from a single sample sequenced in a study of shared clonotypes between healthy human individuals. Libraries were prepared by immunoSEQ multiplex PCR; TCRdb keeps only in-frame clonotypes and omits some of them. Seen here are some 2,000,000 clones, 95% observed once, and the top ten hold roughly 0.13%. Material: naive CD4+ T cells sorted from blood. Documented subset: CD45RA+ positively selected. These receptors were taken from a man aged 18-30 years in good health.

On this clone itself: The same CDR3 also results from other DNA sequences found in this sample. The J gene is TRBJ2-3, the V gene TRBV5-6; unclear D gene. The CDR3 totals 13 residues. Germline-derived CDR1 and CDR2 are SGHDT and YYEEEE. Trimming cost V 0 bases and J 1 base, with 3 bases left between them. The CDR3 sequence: CASSLAGTDTQYF. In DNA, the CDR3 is TGTGCCAGCAGCTTGGCGGGCACAGATACGCAGTATTTT.

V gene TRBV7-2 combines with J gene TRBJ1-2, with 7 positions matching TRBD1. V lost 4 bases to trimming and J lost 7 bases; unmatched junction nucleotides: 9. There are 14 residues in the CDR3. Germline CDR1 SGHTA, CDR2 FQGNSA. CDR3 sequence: CASSSRDSGTGYTF. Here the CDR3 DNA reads TGTGCCAGCAGCTCTCGGGACAGTGGAACTGGCTACACCTTC.

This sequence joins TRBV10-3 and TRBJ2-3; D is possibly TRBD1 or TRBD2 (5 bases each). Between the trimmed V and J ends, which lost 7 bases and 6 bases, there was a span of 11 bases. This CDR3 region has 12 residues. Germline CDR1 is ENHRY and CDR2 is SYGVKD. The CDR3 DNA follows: TGTGCCATCAATGGGGGAGCGGATACGCAGTATTTT. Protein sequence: CAINGGADTQYF.

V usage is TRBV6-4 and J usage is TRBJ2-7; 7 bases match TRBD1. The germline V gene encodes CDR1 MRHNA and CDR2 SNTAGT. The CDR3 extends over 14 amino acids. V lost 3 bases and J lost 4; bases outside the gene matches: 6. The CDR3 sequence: CASSEGQGDYEQYF. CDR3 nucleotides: TGTGCCAGCAGTGAAGGGCAGGGGGATTACGAGCAGTACTTC.

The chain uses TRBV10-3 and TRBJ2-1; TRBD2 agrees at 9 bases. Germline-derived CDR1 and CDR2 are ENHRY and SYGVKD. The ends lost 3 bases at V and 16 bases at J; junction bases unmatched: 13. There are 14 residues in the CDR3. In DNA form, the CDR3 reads TGTGCCATCAGTGATTTTTCTTCAGGGACTAGCTTTTTCTTC. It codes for CAISDFSSGTSFFF.

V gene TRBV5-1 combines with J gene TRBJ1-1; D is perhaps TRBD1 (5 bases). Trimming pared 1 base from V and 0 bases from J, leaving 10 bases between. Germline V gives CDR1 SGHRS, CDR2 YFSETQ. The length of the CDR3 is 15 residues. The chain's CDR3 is CASSLSTGVNTEAFF. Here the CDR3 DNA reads TGCGCCAGCAGCTTGTCCACAGGTGTGAACACTGAAGCTTTCTTT.

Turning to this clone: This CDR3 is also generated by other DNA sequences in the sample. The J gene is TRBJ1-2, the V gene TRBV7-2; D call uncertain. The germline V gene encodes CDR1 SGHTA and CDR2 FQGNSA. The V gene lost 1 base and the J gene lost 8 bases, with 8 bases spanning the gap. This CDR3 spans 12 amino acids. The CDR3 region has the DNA TGTGCCAGCAGCTTAGAGGGCTGGGGCTACACCTTC. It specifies CASSLEGWGYTF.

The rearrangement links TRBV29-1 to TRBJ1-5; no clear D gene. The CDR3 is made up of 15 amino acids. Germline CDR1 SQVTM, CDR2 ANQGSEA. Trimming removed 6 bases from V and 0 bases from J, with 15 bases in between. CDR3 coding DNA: TGCAGCGTGGGAGGCCAGCCGGGTAGCAATCAGCCCCAGCATTTT. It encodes CSVGGQPGSNQPQHF.

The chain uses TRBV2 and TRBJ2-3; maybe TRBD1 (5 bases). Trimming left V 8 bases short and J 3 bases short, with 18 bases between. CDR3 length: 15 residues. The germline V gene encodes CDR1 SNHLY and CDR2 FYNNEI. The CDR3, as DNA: TGTGCCAGCCTAATTGAAGGACAAAAGACAGATACGCAGTATTTT. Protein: CASLIEGQKTDTQYF.